Listed here are 26 T cell receptor beta chains from one sample, sequenced in a study of T cells in Graves' hyperthyroidism and ophthalmopathy. Amplified TCR beta CDR3 regions came from RNA transcripts. When the TCR CDR3 underwent first-round RT-PCR, the HTBI primer set was used. TCRdb recomputed calls from the multiplex PCR reads with MiXCR, one row per CDR3 protein. The sample lists around 440,000 distinct CDR3 sequences; 15% to 19% were seen once. Sequenced sample: blood. These receptors were collected from a young woman with Graves' hyperthyroidism.

This clonotype showed up many times. The V call is TRBV20-1, the J call TRBJ2-3, with D perhaps TRBD1 (5 bases). The germline CDR1 and CDR2 sequences are DFQATT and SNEGSKA (reference sequence). Trimming left V 2 bases short and J 4 bases short, with 7 bases between. This CDR3 comprises 12 residues. The CDR3 sequence is CSARTGADTQYF. Here the CDR3 DNA reads TGCAGTGCTAGAACAGGCGCAGATACGCAGTATTTT.

This clonotype appeared a few times. The rearrangement links TRBV5-1 to TRBJ2-1, with D possibly TRBD1 on 6 matching bases. Trimming stripped 0 bases from V and 9 bases from J, with 10 bases between. The CDR3 is 13 residues long. Germline CDR1 and CDR2: SGHRS and YFSETQ. The CDR3 region has the DNA TGCGCCAGCAGCTTGGAACAGGGATTTGAGCAGTTCTTC. It yields the protein CASSLEQGFEQFF.

This chain links TRBV7-8 with TRBJ1-3, with a weak D call TRBD1 (6 bases). CDR3 length: 14 residues. Germline assignment: CDR1 SGHVS and CDR2 FQNEAQ. The V end lost 4 bases, the J end lost 2 bases, and 9 bases lay between the germline ends. The DNA for the CDR3 is TGTGCCAGCAGCTGGACAGACCCTGGAAACACCATATATTTT. Its translation is CASSWTDPGNTIYF.

In its sample, this clonotype was seen many times. The genes are TRBV11-2 and TRBJ2-2; the D is unclear. Germline V lookup: CDR1 SGHAT, CDR2 FQNNGV. V shed 0 bases and J shed 1 base, with 9 bases lying between them. The CDR3 extends over 16 amino acids. CDR3 sequence reads: CASSLEGLLNTGELFF. In DNA form, the CDR3 reads TGTGCCAGCAGCTTAGAAGGGCTACTGAACACCGGGGAGCTGTTTTTT.

This clonotype came up many times. The chain is built from TRBV6-1 and TRBJ1-1, with D uncertain. Trimming took 2 bases from V and 5 from J, leaving 12 bases between them. The CDR3 is made up of 14 amino acids. Germline V CDR1 and CDR2: MNHNS, SASEGT. CDR3 protein: CASSELVSGTEAFF. CDR3 nucleotide sequence: TGTGCCAGCAGTGAATTGGTGTCGGGGACTGAAGCTTTCTTT.

This clonotype was detected many times. V gene TRBV11-2 combines with J gene TRBJ1-4; no reliable D call. CDR3 length: 13 residues. The V gene's germline CDR1 is SGHAT and CDR2 FQNNGV. V lost 5 bases and J 12 bases, leaving 16 bases between the germline ends. The CDR3 region has the DNA TGTGCCAGCAGCGCCCGGATTGAGGGCCAACTGTTTTTT. As protein: CASSARIEGQLFF.

V gene TRBV7-2 combines with J gene TRBJ2-2; 10 nucleotides agree with TRBD2. Germline V gene sequence: CDR1 SGHTA, CDR2 FQGNSA. This CDR3 contains 18 residues. Trimming removed 3 bases from V and 0 bases from J; junction bases left unmatched: 7. CDR3 amino acids: CASSLQRGGPPNTGELFF. The CDR3 region has the DNA TGTGCCAGCAGCTTGCAGCGGGGGGGACCTCCGAACACCGGGGAGCTGTTTTTT.

This clonotype was picked up a small number of times. The chain carries TRBV18 and TRBJ2-6, with D possibly TRBD1 on 6 matching bases. The germline CDR1 and CDR2 sequences are KGHSH and LQKENI. The V end lost 0 bases, the J end lost 9 bases, and 21 bases lay between the germline ends. CDR3 length equals 18 residues. For the CDR3, the DNA is TGTGCCAGCTCACCACCGCGTCAGGGGCCTTTTGGTGGCAACGTCCTGACTTTC. Amino acids: CASSPPRQGPFGGNVLTF.

This clonotype was seen ten or more times. The chain recombines TRBV2 with TRBJ2-3, with TRBD2 matching over 10 bases. The CDR3 totals 17 residues. The ends lost 6 bases at V and 4 bases at J; junction bases unmatched: 13. Germline values: CDR1 SNHLY, CDR2 FYNNEI. The CDR3: CASRSSGGAGSADTQYF. CDR3 in DNA: TGTGCCAGCAGATCAAGCGGGGGGGCAGGATCAGCAGATACGCAGTATTTT.

J is TRBJ1-2 and V is TRBV7-2; TRBD1 is a possible D gene (5 bases). Germline-derived CDR1 and CDR2 are SGHTA and FQGNSA. V lost 5 bases to trimming and J lost 4 bases, with 17 bases between them. The CDR3 consists of 15 residues. CDR3 coding DNA: TGTGCCAGCAGCCTAGAGGTGGGGGGGGGCTATGGCTACACCTTC. It encodes CASSLEVGGGYGYTF.

At least ten counts were recorded for this clonotype. The chain combines TRBV28 with TRBJ2-5; the D gene is possibly TRBD1 (5 bases). Germline values: CDR1 MDHEN, CDR2 SYDVKM. V shed 2 bases and J shed 5 bases, with 9 bases lying between them. This CDR3 spans 13 amino acids. Written as DNA, the CDR3 is TGTGCCAGCAGTTTACAGGGTTTTGAGACCCAGTACTTC. This gives the protein CASSLQGFETQYF.

The chain uses TRBV3-1 and TRBJ1-6; no definite D call. This CDR3 contains 14 residues. V lost 0 bases and J lost 10, with 10 bases in between. CDR1 and CDR2 from the germline V gene are LGHDT and YNNKEL (reference sequence). The CDR3 nucleotides read TGTGCCAGCAGCCAAGAGGTCCGGAGATCACCCCTCCACTTT. Translating it yields CASSQEVRRSPLHF.

This clonotype was detected a few times. The DNA of the CDR3 is TGTGCCAGCAGGAAAACGCTGGGGGCCAAAAACATTCAGTACTTC. The encoded protein is CASRKTLGAKNIQYF. The chain carries TRBV12-3 or TRBV12-4 and TRBJ2-4; no clear D. Between the trimmed V and J ends, which lost 6 bases and 1 base, there was a span of 13 bases. The CDR3 has 15 amino acids.

This chain uses TRBV6-5 with TRBJ2-1; D is perhaps TRBD2 (6 bases). This CDR3 is 17 amino acids long. Deletions cut 0 bases from V and 4 bases from J, with 16 bases between. The V gene's germline CDR1 is MNHEY and CDR2 SVGAGI. The CDR3 region is CASSYSGSSGFYNEQFF. CDR3 nucleotides: TGTGCCAGCAGTTACTCCGGGAGTTCGGGGTTTTACAATGAGCAGTTCTTC.

Many counts were recorded for this clonotype. The chain recombines TRBV2 with TRBJ2-7; D gene uncertain. V gave up 7 bases and J gave up 3 bases, with 7 bases separating them. The CDR3 is 11 residues long. Per germline, CDR1 SNHLY and CDR2 FYNNEI. Here the CDR3 DNA reads TGTGCCAGCATGAATGTCTACGAGCAGTACTTC. Translation gives CASMNVYEQYF.

Concerning this clonotype itself: A much more abundant neighbour one base away suggests this may be a read error. The chain carries TRBV6-1 and TRBJ1-2; 7 bases agree with TRBD1. Germline CDR1 MNHNS, CDR2 SASEGT. CDR3 length: 16 residues. The ends lost 5 bases at V and 2 bases at J; junction bases unmatched: 11. The CDR3 is CASSSPTGSLNYGYTF. In nucleotides, the CDR3 is TGTGCCAGCAGTAGCCCGACAGGGAGTTTAAACTATGGCTACACCTTC.

This chain joins TRBV9 and TRBJ2-1, with TRBD1 identical over 9 bases. Unmatched junction bases numbered 9, after V lost 0 bases and J lost 8 bases. CDR1 is SGDLS, CDR2 YYNGEE, per germline. The CDR3 runs to 16 residues. The CDR3 DNA follows: TGTGCCAGCAGCGTAGGTGCAGGGACAGGGTTGGATGAGCAGTTCTTC. Translating it yields CASSVGAGTGLDEQFF. The full variable domain, with the rest looked up from reference TRBV9 and TRBJ2-1, is DSGVTQTPKHLITATGQRVTLRCSPRSGDLSVYWYQQSLDQGLQFLIQYYNGEERAKGNILERFSAQQFPDLHSELNLSSLELGDSALYFCASSVGAGTGLDEQFFGPGTRLTVL.

The sample holds a few counts of this clonotype. V and J are TRBV5-6 and TRBJ1-1; D is unclear. The length of the CDR3 is 16 residues. Trimming removed 6 bases at V and 1 base at J, with 19 bases between. Germline CDR1 and CDR2: SGHDT and YYEEEE. CDR3: CASNLAVARRNTEAFF. The CDR3 bases are TGTGCCAGCAACCTTGCGGTGGCCCGGAGGAACACTGAAGCTTTCTTT.

This clonotype occurred many times. The CDR3 DNA follows: TGTGCCAGCAGCCCCCTTACAGGGCAGGGCTGGGAGCAGTACTTC. This translates into CASSPLTGQGWEQYF. The gene calls are TRBV3-1 and TRBJ2-7, with D perhaps matching TRBD1 (6 bases). CDR3 size: 15 residues. Germline V CDR1 and CDR2: LGHDT, YNNKEL (reference sequence). Trimming shortened V by 4 bases and J by 7 bases, and 20 bases separated the two germline ends.

There are a few counts of this clonotype. V and J are TRBV27 and TRBJ2-3; TRBD2 matches 9 bases. The CDR3 totals 18 residues. V lost 1 base and J lost 5; bases outside the gene matches: 13. The germline gives CDR1 MNHEY, CDR2 SMNVEV (reference sequence). CDR3 DNA sequence: TGTGCCAGCAGTTTATACGCAGCAGCTAGCGGGATTATAGATACGCAGTATTTT. Translation gives CASSLYAAASGIIDTQYF.

The CDR3 bases are TGTGCCACCAGCGGAGGTCTAGCGGGGGCCGGGGAGCTGTTTTTT. Encoded protein: CATSGGLAGAGELFF. V is TRBV15 and J is TRBJ2-2, with TRBD2 identical over 10 bases. The CDR3 has 15 residues. V shed 5 bases, J shed 6 bases, and the junction held 6 bases outside the gene matches. CDR1 is LNHNV and CDR2 is YYDKDF in the germline V gene (reference sequence). Together with reference TRBV15 and TRBJ2-2, the CDR3 gives the full variable domain: DAMVIQNPRYQVTQFGKPVTLSCSQTLNHNVMYWYQQKSSQAPKLLFHYYDKDFNNEADTPDNFQSRRPNTSFCFLDIRSPGLGDTAMYLCATSGGLAGAGELFFGEGSRLTVL.

This clonotype was found many times. The chain links TRBV6-1 to TRBJ2-5, with TRBD2 identical over 7 bases. Germline V lookup: CDR1 MNHNS, CDR2 SASEGT. Trimming at V came to 6 bases and at J to 5 bases, leaving 9 bases not matched to a gene. This CDR3 comprises 14 residues. The DNA for the CDR3 is TGTGCCAGCAGGCGCGGGGGTAAGGGGGAGACCCAGTACTTC. This encodes CASRRGGKGETQYF.

In regard to this clonotype: A much more abundant neighbour one base away suggests this may be a read error. This sequence joins TRBV4-1 and TRBJ2-1, with TRBD2 identical over 12 bases. Germline lookup yields CDR1 MGHRA and CDR2 YSYEKL. The CDR3 extends over 20 amino acids. The CDR3 DNA reads as TGCGCCATCAGCCAAGAAGACAGGAACGGCCGGACTAGCGGGGACAATGAGCAGTTCTTC. Translation gives CAISQEDRNGRTSGDNEQFF.

With regard to this clonotype: This sequence may be a read error, since a much larger clone differs from it by one base. V usage is TRBV28 and J usage is TRBJ2-1, with D possibly being TRBD2 (5 bases). The CDR3 runs to 16 residues. The germline V gene encodes CDR1 MDHEN and CDR2 SYDVKM. The CDR3 loop is CASSLETGSSYNKQFF. The CDR3 DNA reads TGTGCCAGCAGTTTAGAGACGGGAAGCTCCTACAATAAGCAGTTCTTC.

This clonotype was seen many times. The chain carries TRBV6-2 or TRBV6-3 and TRBJ1-2; no definite D call. The CDR3 covers 13 residues. Germline assignment: CDR1 MNHEY and CDR2 SVGEGT. Trimming stripped 8 bases from V and 7 bases from J, with 17 bases between. The CDR3 coding sequence is TGTGCCAGCTTGAGCGGCAGACAAGTTGGCTACACCTTC. This gives the protein CASLSGRQVGYTF.

This clonotype has a handful of counts. The chain links TRBV7-2 to TRBJ2-3, with 8 nucleotides matching TRBD2. V dropped 0 bases and J dropped 0; count of bases not matched to a gene: 5. CDR1 and CDR2 (germline): SGHTA, FQGNSA. The CDR3 loop spans 17 amino acids. CDR3 in amino acids: CASSLAPSGGSTDTQYF. CDR3 in DNA: TGTGCCAGCAGCTTAGCGCCCAGCGGGGGAAGCACAGATACGCAGTATTTT. The whole variable domain, filled in from reference TRBV7-2 and TRBJ2-3, reads GAGVSQSPSNKVTEKGKDVELRCDPISGHTALYWYRQSLGQGLEFLIYFQGNSAPDKSGLPSDRFSAERTGGSVSTLTIQRTQQEDSAVYLCASSLAPSGGSTDTQYFGPGTRLTVL.